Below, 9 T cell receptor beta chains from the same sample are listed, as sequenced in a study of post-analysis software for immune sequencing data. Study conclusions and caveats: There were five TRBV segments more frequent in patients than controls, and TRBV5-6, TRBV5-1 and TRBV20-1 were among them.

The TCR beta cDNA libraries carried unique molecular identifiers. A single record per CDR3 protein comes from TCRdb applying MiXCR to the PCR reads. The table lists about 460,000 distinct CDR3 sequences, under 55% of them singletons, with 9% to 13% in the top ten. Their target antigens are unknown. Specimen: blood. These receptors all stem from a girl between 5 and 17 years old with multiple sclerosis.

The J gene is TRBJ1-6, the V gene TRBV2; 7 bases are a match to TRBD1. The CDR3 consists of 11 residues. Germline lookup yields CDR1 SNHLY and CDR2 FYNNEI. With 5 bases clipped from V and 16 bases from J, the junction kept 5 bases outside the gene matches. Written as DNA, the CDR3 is TGTGCCAGCAGTCTAGACAGGGAACTCCACTTT. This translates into CASSLDRELHF.

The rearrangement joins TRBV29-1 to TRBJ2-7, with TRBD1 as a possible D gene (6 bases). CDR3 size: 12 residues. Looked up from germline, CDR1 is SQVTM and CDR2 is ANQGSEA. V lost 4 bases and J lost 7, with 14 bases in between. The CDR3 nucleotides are TGCAGCGTTGCAGGGGTTTCTCGAGAGCAGTACTTC. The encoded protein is CSVAGVSREQYF.

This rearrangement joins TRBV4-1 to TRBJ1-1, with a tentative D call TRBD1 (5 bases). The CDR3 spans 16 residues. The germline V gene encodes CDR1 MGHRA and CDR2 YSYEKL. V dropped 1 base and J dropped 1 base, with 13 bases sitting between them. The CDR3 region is CASSQGTGRANTEAFF. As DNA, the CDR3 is TGCGCCAGCAGCCAAGGGACGGGACGTGCGAACACTGAAGCTTTCTTT.

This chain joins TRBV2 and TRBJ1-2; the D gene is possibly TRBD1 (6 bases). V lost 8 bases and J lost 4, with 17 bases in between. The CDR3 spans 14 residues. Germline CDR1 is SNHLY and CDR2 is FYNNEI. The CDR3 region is CASSTGGRVYGYTF. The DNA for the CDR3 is TGTGCCAGCTCGACCGGGGGGCGGGTCTATGGCTACACCTTC.

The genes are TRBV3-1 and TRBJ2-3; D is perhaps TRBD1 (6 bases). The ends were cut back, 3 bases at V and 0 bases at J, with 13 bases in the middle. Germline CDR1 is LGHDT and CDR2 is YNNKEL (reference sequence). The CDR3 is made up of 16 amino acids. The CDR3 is CASSQGTGLSTDTQYF. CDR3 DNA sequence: TGTGCCAGCAGCCAGGGAACAGGGCTAAGCACAGATACGCAGTATTTT.

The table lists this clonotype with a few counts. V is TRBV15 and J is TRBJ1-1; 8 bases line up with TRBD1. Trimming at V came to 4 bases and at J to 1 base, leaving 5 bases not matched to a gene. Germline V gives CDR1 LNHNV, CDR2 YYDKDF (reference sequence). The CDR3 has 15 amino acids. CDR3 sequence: CATSMGDRPNTEAFF. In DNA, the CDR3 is TGTGCCACCAGCATGGGGGACAGGCCGAACACTGAAGCTTTCTTT.

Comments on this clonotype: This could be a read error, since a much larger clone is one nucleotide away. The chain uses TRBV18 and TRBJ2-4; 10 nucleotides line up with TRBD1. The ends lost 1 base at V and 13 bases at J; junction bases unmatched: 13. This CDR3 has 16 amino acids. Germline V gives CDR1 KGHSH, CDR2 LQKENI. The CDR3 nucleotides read TGTGCCAGCTCACCACTAGGGACAGGGGCCTACAATGAGCAGTACTTC. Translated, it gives CASSPLGTGAYNEQYF.

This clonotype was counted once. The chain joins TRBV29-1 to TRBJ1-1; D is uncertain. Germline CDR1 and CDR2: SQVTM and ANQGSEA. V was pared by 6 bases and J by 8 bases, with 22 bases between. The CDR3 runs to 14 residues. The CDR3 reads CSVEPLRQPAEAFF. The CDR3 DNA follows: TGCAGCGTGGAGCCCCTCAGGCAACCGGCGGAAGCTTTCTTT.

CDR3 nucleotide sequence: TGTGCCAGCAGCCAAGGAGGCCATCTAGCGGACTACTCCTACGAGCAGTACTTC. This gives the protein CASSQGGHLADYSYEQYF. The rearrangement links TRBV4-2 to TRBJ2-7, with TRBD2 identical over 7 bases. The junction had 12 bases not matched to a gene; V was cut back by 1 base and J by 0 bases. The CDR3 consists of 18 residues. Germline values: CDR1 LGHNA, CDR2 YNFKEQ.